The entry below describes one TCR beta chain. In this sample, this clonotype turned up a few times. Its antigen is unknown. No base-level quality is on record; no much larger clone is a single base apart. The library was built by means of 5' RACE. The data were produced on an Illumina HiSeq 2000. A universal primer binding site was added through template switching, and the final cDNA carried a unique molecular identifier so that TCR cDNA molecules could be counted accurately. Specific primers in the conserved constant-segment region were used to synthesize first-strand cDNA for TCR alpha and beta chains. To control for contamination, each cDNA library was double barcoded with a SMART-Mk sample barcode plus Illumina barcodes. Two successive PCR steps introduced TruSeq adapter sequences along with Illumina sample barcodes. The Illumina HiSeq platform was used with custom primers to sequence TCR alpha and beta cDNA libraries. In the authors' own workflow: Unique molecular identifiers were extracted from raw reads with MiGEC, and CDR3 positions were determined with MiXCR. For each individual, recombination models were inferred using an EM algorithm with the repgenHMM and IGoR tools. Shared clonotype analysis was performed with the tcR package in R, normalizing sharing by the product of cloneset sizes. Out-of-frame nonproductive sequences were analyzed to study raw recombination free of thymic and clonal selection effects. TCRdb handled the public reads itself, with Q25 trimming in fastp and clone calling in MiXCR, and kept productive beta chains. Rows with a matching CDR3 protein are joined into one entry that keeps the most common DNA and genes. TCRdb, rather than the study authors, made the V and J calls. Across this sample there are approximately 1.8 million distinct CDR3 sequences, with about 32% seen only once. The ten biggest clones cover around 0.3% of the sample.

Only healthy Caucasian donors were included. The data belong to a study of identical twins (dated by TCRdb to 2016 to 2018). For context, the study as a whole: The study deep-sequenced TCR alpha and beta repertoires from monozygotic twins, unrelated adults of various ages and cord blood to test whether fetal clonotypes persist. To rule out contamination, replicate twin experiments were performed at different times with different library preparation protocols. General study outcomes and caveats: Out-of-frame TCR alpha sequences shared between twins showed an excess of low generation-probability sequences compared with coincidental sharing between unrelated individuals. Excess twin sharing in beta out-of-frame sequences was weaker because fewer shared sequences lowered the signal-to-noise ratio. In monozygotic twins, out-of-frame TCR alpha sharing was systematically underestimated by recombination models, although the models agreed with sharing between unrelated individuals. Abundant cord blood beta clonotypes had fewer insertions, young adult naive repertoires showed a similar but weaker trend, and memory repertoires showed no such trend. Conclusions relied on cross-sectional statistical analysis, since the same donors could not be followed over many years. Invariant T cells such as MAIT and iNKT could partly confound zero-insertion analyses, although diverse VJ usage argued against such confounding for most clonotypes.

Inclusive of the bounding cysteine and phenylalanine, the CDR3 is 14 residues long. The DNA shown is the 42-base CDR3, in frame from base 1. Trimming accounts for 5 bases at V and 2 bases at J, while the number of junction bases matched to no gene is 8. For CDR1 and CDR2, the germline V gene (reference sequence) lists DFQATT and SNEGSKA. The sample comprised cord blood. This sequence originates from a newborn girl in good health. The chain couples TRBV20-1 to TRBJ1-2; 7 bases in the middle match TRBD1. The DNA is TGCAGTGCTCAGGGACAGTCCGGGAACTATGGCTACACCTTC. It is translated as CSAQGQSGNYGYTF.